This TCR beta chain was documented in a study of a mutant IDH1 vaccine in newly diagnosed glioma. On the study more broadly: Patients got their first vaccination 4-6 weeks after radiotherapy alone, or with temozolomide cycles. Earlier therapy was either radiotherapy, temozolomide, or both, and most got both.

As for time point: week 35, safety follow-up. Each dose of the vaccine consisted of 300 ug of mutant IDH1 20-mer peptide, with topical imiquimod. In the case of this clone: The antigen is undetermined.

Germline assignment: CDR1 SGHTA and CDR2 FQGNSA. The CDR3 contains 17 residues. The V and J ends lost 5 bases and 2 bases respectively, with 19 bases between them. Only in-frame clones appear in the TCRdb table, and some are missing; sequencing was by immunoSEQ multiplex PCR. The table shows about 48,000 clones, with 65% to 80% occurring only once. Sample: PBMCs, taken from a glioma patient whose treatment included an IDH1 peptide vaccine. The clonotype was recovered from a man aged 40-55 years with glioma. The chain joins TRBV7-2 to TRBJ1-5; a weak D match, TRBD1 (5 bases). The CDR3 sequence: CASSPAGGRIGNQPQHF. For the CDR3, the DNA is TGTGCCAGCAGCCCAGCTGGGGGTAGGATAGGCAATCAGCCCCAGCATTTT.